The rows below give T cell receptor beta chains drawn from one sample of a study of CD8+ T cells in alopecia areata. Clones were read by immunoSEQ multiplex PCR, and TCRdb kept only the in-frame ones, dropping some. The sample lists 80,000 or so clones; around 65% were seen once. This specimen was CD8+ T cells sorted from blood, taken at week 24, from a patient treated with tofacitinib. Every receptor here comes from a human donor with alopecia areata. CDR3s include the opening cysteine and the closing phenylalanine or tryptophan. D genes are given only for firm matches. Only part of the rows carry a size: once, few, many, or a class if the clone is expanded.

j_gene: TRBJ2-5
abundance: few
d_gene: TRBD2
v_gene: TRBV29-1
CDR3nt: TGCAGCGTTGAAGGTCTAGCGGAAGAGACCCAGTACTTC
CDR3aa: CSVEGLAEETQYF

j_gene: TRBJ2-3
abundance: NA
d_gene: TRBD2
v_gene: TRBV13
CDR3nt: TGTGCCAGCATGACTCGAGAGACCGAGGGACTAGCGGGGGGGCTCGATACGCAGTATTTT
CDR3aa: CASMTRETEGLAGGLDTQYF

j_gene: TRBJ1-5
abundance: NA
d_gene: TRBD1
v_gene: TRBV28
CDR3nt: TGTGCCAGCAGTTCGACAGGGGGCCCCCATCAGCCCCAGCATTTT
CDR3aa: CASSSTGGPHQPQHF

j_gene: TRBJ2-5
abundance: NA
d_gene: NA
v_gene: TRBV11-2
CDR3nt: TGTGCCAGCAGCTTGGCCTGGTCGCGGGGAAGAGAGACCCAGTACTTC
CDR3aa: CASSLAWSRGRETQYF

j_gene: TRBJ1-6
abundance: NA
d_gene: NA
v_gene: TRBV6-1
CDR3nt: TGTGCCAGCAGTGAAGGGACATCCGTGGACCTCCACTTT
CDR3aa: CASSEGTSVDLHF

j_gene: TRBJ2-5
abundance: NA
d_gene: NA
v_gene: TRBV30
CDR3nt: TGTGCCTGGACGGAGACAACCCAAGAGACCCAGTACTTC
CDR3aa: CAWTETTQETQYF

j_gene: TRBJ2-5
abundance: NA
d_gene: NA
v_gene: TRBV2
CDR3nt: TGTGCCAGCAGTGATCCGTGGGAGTGGGAGACCCAGTACTTC
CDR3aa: CASSDPWEWETQYF

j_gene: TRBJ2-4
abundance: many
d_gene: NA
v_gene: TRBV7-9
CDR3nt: TGTGCCAGCAGCTTAAGTCTCCAAGCGGACATTCAGTACTTC
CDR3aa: CASSLSLQADIQYF

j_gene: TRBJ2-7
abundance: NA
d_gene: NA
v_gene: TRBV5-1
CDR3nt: TGCGCCAGCAGCTTGGGGGGGACCTACGAGCAGTACTTC
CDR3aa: CASSLGGTYEQYF

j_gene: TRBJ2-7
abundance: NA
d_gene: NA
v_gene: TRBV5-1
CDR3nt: TGCGCCAGCAGCAGGACGGGACGGAGCTCCTACGAGCAGTACTTC
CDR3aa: CASSRTGRSSYEQYF